A selection of T cell receptor beta chains follows, all from one sample in a study of vaccination effects on CD4 cells after COVID-19. Here immunoSEQ multiplex PCR was the method, and the copy in TCRdb shows in-frame clones only, minus some. The sample holds 50,000 to 65,000 clones, roughly 73% seen once. Their antigens are not known. This specimen consisted of CD4+ T cells from PBMCs cultured with HCoV-229E spike peptides, obtained after COVID-19 vaccination. The receptors shown here come from a human donor who received a COVID-19 vaccine. Both conserved end residues are trimmed from each CDR3.

v_call cdr3_aa
TRBV19 ASSMFRASGDRDTQY
TRBV18 ASSRRGDTAKNIQY
TRBV2 ASSKGTAREAF
TRBV6-4 ASSTPGQQYSNQPQH
TRBV2 ASRLSTGGSGELF
TRBV7-9 ASSSGGQTDTQY
TRBV7-9 ASSSQIGPLTGGFGYT
TRBV5-5 ASSSRQGGSPLH
TRBV5-5 ASSLYPGDAGGQPQH
TRBV10-3 AISQNSNQPQH
TRBV6-4 ASSATGGSGVADTQY
TRBV5-6 ASSFRWQGNTIY
TRBV6-5 ASSYSRSSEAF
TRBV7-2 ASSLVSSSNQPQH
TRBV11-3 ASGEFNEQF
TRBV5-1 ASSLGSGGRPYNEQF